This T cell receptor (beta chain) appears in the sequencing data of a study of regulatory T cells in long-lasting Graves disease. Findings of the study overall: Relative to newly diagnosed Graves' patients, persistent ones had lower TCR diversity.

In this sample, this clonotype turned up many times. The target antigen is unknown. Described time point: persistent/refractory GD, antithyroid drugs over 5 years with positive TRAb. RNA isolated from PBMCs was used to make the TCR library. Library construction for TCR beta used iRepertoire HTBI primers and Arm-PCR of CDR3 regions. One entry per CDR3 protein, called by TCRdb with MiXCR from the multiplex PCR reads. The sample carries 400,000 or so distinct CDR3 sequences, roughly 20% recorded once. In germline, CDR1 is MNHEY, CDR2 SVGEGT. This CDR3 contains 14 residues. V was shortened by 5 bases and J by 1 base, with 11 bases between the two germline ends.

The chain is built from TRBV6-2 or TRBV6-3 and TRBJ2-5; TRBD1 might be the D (5 bases). This TCR was recovered from a female donor with Graves disease. The input for sequencing was peripheral blood mononuclear cells (PBMCs), taken when the disease was refractory, from a patient treated with antithyroid drugs. The chain's CDR3 is CASSERGLQETQYF. The DNA for the CDR3 is TGTGCCAGCAGTGAAAGGGGTCTCCAAGAGACCCAGTACTTC.